This TCR beta chain is from a study of T cell repertoires in cytomegalovirus infection. Overall study: CMV epitopes in the study were HLA-C-restricted (recently identified) and HLA-B-restricted (well studied). Matching HLA type and CMV infection were both indicated by public TCR beta signatures. Regarding the study as a whole: The cumulative frequency of public TCR beta families identified carriers of CMV plus the relevant HLA. HLA-C-restricted CMV clonotypes gave the most frequent clonotype in two of eight donors.

Notes on this clonotype: What it binds is not known.

TCRdb reanalysed the reads using MiXCR and keeps one entry per CDR3 protein. This repertoire shows 700,000 to 850,000 distinct CDR3 sequences, around a third found once; its top ten account for over 10%. The ends were cut back, 1 base at V and 5 bases at J, with 6 bases in the middle. The CDR3 runs 13 residues. The V gene's germline CDR1 is LNHNV and CDR2 YYDKDF (reference sequence). The TCR comes from a human donor in good health (CMV status not recorded). Some clones in this sample may be carry-over from other donors' samples. This specimen was cultured CD8+ T cells from PBMCs, taken from culture after CMV antigen stimulation. The chain carries TRBV15 and TRBJ2-1, with no clear D. CDR3 sequence reads: CATSRGNNNEQFF. The CDR3 nucleotides are TGTGCCACCAGCAGAGGGAACAACAATGAGCAGTTCTTC.